This is a list of T cell receptor beta chains from one sample in a study of blood T cell repertoires in COVID-19. Assay: immunoSEQ multiplex PCR; the TCRdb copy retains only in-frame clones and omits some. The table records over 300,000 clones, approximately 90% of them present only once. Sequencing used PBMCs or T cells enriched from blood (not recorded which). The receptor set was obtained from a woman between 40 and 55 years old who had recovered from COVID-19. CDR3s include the opening cysteine and the closing phenylalanine or tryptophan. A D gene is named only where the DNA matches it firmly. Some rows have no size entry. The others give once, few or many, or a class for an expanded clone.

CDR3 DNA	CDR3 protein	D gene	J gene	clone size	V gene
TGTGCCAGCAGATGGGACACCCCGACCTACGAGCAGTACTTC	CASRWDTPTYEQYF	-	TRBJ2-7	-	TRBV27
TGCGCCAGCAGCCAATTTGTCCAGTTTAATGAAAAACTGTTTTTT	CASSQFVQFNEKLFF	-	TRBJ1-4	-	TRBV4-1
TGTGCCAGCAGTGACTCCGGGGGGGCGAGCACAGATACGCAGTATTTT	CASSDSGGASTDTQYF	TRBD2	TRBJ2-3	once	TRBV6-4
TGTGCCACCCACTCGGGCTCTGGAAACACCATATATTTT	CATHSGSGNTIYF	-	TRBJ1-3	-	TRBV3-1/TRBV3-2
TGTGCCAGCAGCCCTCGATCAGGGTTGAACACTGAAGCTTTCTTT	CASSPRSGLNTEAFF	-	TRBJ1-1	-	TRBV11-3
TGCGCCAGCAGTGAGGCTAGCGGGGGGTTCTACAATGAGCAGTTCTTC	CASSEASGGFYNEQFF	TRBD2	TRBJ2-1	-	TRBV10-1
TGTGCCAGCAGACCAGCGGGGAAGGGTATGGGCACAGATACGCAGTATTTT	CASRPAGKGMGTDTQYF	TRBD2	TRBJ2-3	once	TRBV11-2
TGTGCCACCAGGAGCTCCTACAATGAGCAGTTCTTC	CATRSSYNEQFF	-	TRBJ2-1	-	TRBV15
TGTGCTAGTGGATCCGGACTAGCGGGAGGGCCGTTGGACGAGCAGTACTTC	CASGSGLAGGPLDEQYF	TRBD2	TRBJ2-7	-	TRBV12-5
TGTGCCAGCAGCTTAGGGCTGCCAACTAATGAAAAACTGTTTTTT	CASSLGLPTNEKLFF	-	TRBJ1-4	-	TRBV7-9
TGTGCCAGCAGCTTAGTATTCGGGAGGGCCCACAATGAGCAGTTCTTC	CASSLVFGRAHNEQFF	TRBD2	TRBJ2-1	-	TRBV11-2
TGTGCCAGCAGCGCCGGTGGGCAGGCATCCGGGGAGCTGTTTTTT	CASSAGGQASGELFF	-	TRBJ2-2	-	TRBV5-4
TGTGCCAGTAGTATTTCTCCACAGGGAAGAGAGACCCAGTACTTC	CASSISPQGRETQYF	-	TRBJ2-5	-	TRBV19
TGTGCCAGCAGTCCCCGCGGGAGGGCTAACAATGAGCAGTTCTTC	CASSPRGRANNEQFF	TRBD2	TRBJ2-1	once	TRBV27
TGTGCCAGCAGTGAGTGGACTGGGACTAATGAAAAACTGTTTTTT	CASSEWTGTNEKLFF	-	TRBJ1-4	-	TRBV2
TGTGCCAGCAGCTTGAACGCTCGAGAGGAGCAGTACTTC	CASSLNAREEQYF	-	TRBJ2-7	-	TRBV7-9
TGTGCCAGCAGCCCCGGGGTGGCTAGCGGCCACAATGAGCAGTTCTTC	CASSPGVASGHNEQFF	TRBD2	TRBJ2-1	-	TRBV7-3
TGTGCCAGCAGCTTTACAGCGGGGGAGCCACAAGAGACCCAGTACTTC	CASSFTAGEPQETQYF	TRBD2	TRBJ2-5	-	TRBV7-6
TGTGCCAGCTCAAGGGGGTTCGACTATGGCTACACCTTC	CASSRGFDYGYTF	-	TRBJ1-2	-	TRBV19
TGTGCCAGCAGTCTCAGGGGTTCCTATAATTCACCCCTCCACTTT	CASSLRGSYNSPLHF	-	TRBJ1-6	-	TRBV27
TGTGCCAGCAGCTTGGTGGACAGTGGAAACACCATATATTTT	CASSLVDSGNTIYF	-	TRBJ1-3	-	TRBV7-2
TGTGCTAGTGGTGGACAGGGGGATTCACCCCTCCACTTT	CASGGQGDSPLHF	TRBD1	TRBJ1-6	-	TRBV12-5
TGTGCCAGCAGTCCAGACAGGTGGTCGAACACCGGGGAGCTGTTTTTT	CASSPDRWSNTGELFF	-	TRBJ2-2	few	TRBV28
TGTGCCATCGGGGCAGCTGTGGGCTACGAGCAGTACTTC	CAIGAAVGYEQYF	-	TRBJ2-7	-	TRBV10-3
TGTGCCAGCAGCCCGGGACTAGCGTATAGCACAGATACGCAGTATTTT	CASSPGLAYSTDTQYF	TRBD2	TRBJ2-3	once	TRBV6-2/TRBV6-3
TGTGCCAGCAGCCCCCGGCTAGCGGAGGGTGGCTATGAGCAGTTCTTC	CASSPRLAEGGYEQFF	TRBD2	TRBJ2-1	-	TRBV9
TGTGCCAGCAGCCTCAGCGGGGGGCCCTACAATGAGCAGTTCTTC	CASSLSGGPYNEQFF	TRBD2	TRBJ2-1	once	TRBV7-2
TGTGCCAGCAGCTTATCAGGGTCTGGGGCCAACGTCCTGACTTTC	CASSLSGSGANVLTF	-	TRBJ2-6	-	TRBV11-3
TGTGCCAGCAGCTTAGACAGTCTCAGCTCCTATAATTCACCCCTCCACTTT	CASSLDSLSSYNSPLHF	-	TRBJ1-6	-	TRBV7-9
TGTGCCAGCAGCCCTCGGGGCGGGAGACCCCCCCGGCCCATTCAGTACTTC	CASSPRGGRPPRPIQYF	TRBD2	TRBJ2-4	-	TRBV13
TGTGCCAGCAGCTCTTCCTTAGGGGTCTCCTACAATGAGCAGTTCTTC	CASSSSLGVSYNEQFF	-	TRBJ2-1	-	TRBV7-2
TGTGCCAGCAGCTTAGCCCAGGGTTACGAGCAGTACTTC	CASSLAQGYEQYF	-	TRBJ2-7	-	TRBV7-2
TGTGCCAGCCTAGGGAGGGACAATCAGCCCCAGCATTTT	CASLGRDNQPQHF	-	TRBJ1-5	-	TRBV2
TGTGCCAGCTCACCACTTGACAGTGAAAAACTGTTTTTT	CASSPLDSEKLFF	-	TRBJ1-4	-	TRBV18
TGTGCCAGCAGTTCCCCGGGACAGGCTTTAACCTACGAGCAGTACTTC	CASSSPGQALTYEQYF	TRBD1	TRBJ2-7	-	TRBV6-2/TRBV6-3
TGTGCCAGCAGCGTAGGACAGACAGAACGGGGCTACACCTTC	CASSVGQTERGYTF	-	TRBJ1-2	-	TRBV9
TGTGCCATCAGTGGTACAGGGGGTTATGGCTACACCTTC	CAISGTGGYGYTF	TRBD1	TRBJ1-2	-	TRBV10-3
TGCGCCAGCAGTCAAGGTTCACGAGCGGGGGAGCTGTTTTTT	CASSQGSRAGELFF	-	TRBJ2-2	-	TRBV10-1
TGTGCCAGCTCACCAAGGAGTATCCCCGACTATGGCTACACCTTC	CASSPRSIPDYGYTF	-	TRBJ1-2	few	TRBV18
TGTGCCAGCAGTTCGAGTGAAAAACTGTTTTTT	CASSSSEKLFF	-	TRBJ1-4	-	TRBV6-2/TRBV6-3
TGCAGCGTTGATGTGGGGCGCGGTTACAATGAGCAGTTCTTC	CSVDVGRGYNEQFF	-	TRBJ2-1	-	TRBV29-1
TGTGCCAGCAGTCGTCCGGGACAGGGGGCGAGGAACACTGAAGCTTTCTTT	CASSRPGQGARNTEAFF	TRBD1	TRBJ1-1	-	TRBV6-6
TGTGCCAGCAGCTTAACAAGCGGGGGAGTTGGAGATACGCAGTATTTT	CASSLTSGGVGDTQYF	TRBD2	TRBJ2-3	-	TRBV7-2
TGTGCCAGCAGCTGGCTTACAGGGGCCTTCTATGGCTACACCTTC	CASSWLTGAFYGYTF	TRBD1	TRBJ1-2	-	TRBV5-6
TGTGCCTCGGGAGCCTCTGGAAACACCATATATTTT	CASGASGNTIYF	-	TRBJ1-3	-	TRBV2
TGTGCCAGCAGCCCCCTGGGGGCTGATAACTATGGCTACACCTTC	CASSPLGADNYGYTF	-	TRBJ1-2	few	TRBV7-9
TGTGCCAGCAGCCAACTTCGGCGGCGGCGGGTTTACGAGCAGTACTTC	CASSQLRRRRVYEQYF	-	TRBJ2-7	once	TRBV14